The 29 T cell receptor beta chains in this list originate from one sample, sequenced in a study of blood T cells in healthy people across ages. Then a second PCR, running roughly 7 to 11 cycles, was carried out with a sample-barcoded 5' primer and a J-beta primer mix. TCRdb fed the 5' RACE reads into MiXCR, producing one record per CDR3 protein. The repertoire has approximately 1.5 million distinct CDR3 sequences, around 40% of them found once; the top ten carry about 4%. The specimen was blood. These receptors came from a woman between 18 and 29 years old in good health.

The chain uses TRBV7-9 and TRBJ2-7, with 10 bases identical to TRBD2. Germline CDR1 is SEHNR and CDR2 is FQNEAQ (reference sequence). CDR3 size: 19 residues. Unmatched junction bases numbered 18, after V lost 0 bases and J lost 7 bases. This CDR3 reads CASSLALLLAGTSYNEQYF. For the CDR3, the DNA is TGTGCCAGCAGCTTAGCGCTATTACTAGCGGGGACCTCCTACAATGAGCAGTACTTC.

This clonotype has just one count. This chain links TRBV12-3 or TRBV12-4 with TRBJ2-1, with 8 positions matching TRBD1. This CDR3 comprises 15 residues. The J segment lost 8 bases and the V segment lost 3 bases, leaving 9 bases of the junction unmatched. CDR3 DNA: TGTGCCAGCAGTTTCGTGTGGACAGGGCGGGATGAGCAGTTCTTC. It translates to CASSFVWTGRDEQFF.

This chain links TRBV27 with TRBJ1-2; no clear D. There are 14 residues in the CDR3. Trimming cost V 2 bases and J 4 bases, with 11 bases left between them. Germline V gene lookup returns CDR1 MNHEY and CDR2 SMNVEV (reference sequence). The CDR3, as DNA: TGTGCCAGCAGTTTAAAGGCACCTTTCTATGGCTACACCTTC. It encodes CASSLKAPFYGYTF.

This clonotype was counted many times. The chain employs TRBV5-1 and TRBJ2-7; D is uncertain. Trimming removed 1 base from V and 0 bases from J, with 11 bases in between. The germline CDR1 and CDR2 sequences are SGHRS and YFSETQ. The CDR3 runs 15 residues. CDR3 amino acids: CASSLSGLRSYEQYF. Written as DNA, the CDR3 is TGCGCCAGCAGCTTGTCCGGGCTTCGCTCCTACGAGCAGTACTTC.

This clonotype was seen a handful of times. The chain joins TRBV12-3 or TRBV12-4 to TRBJ2-7; D unresolved. The length of the CDR3 is 12 residues. The V end lost 3 bases, the J end lost 6 bases, and 9 bases lay between the germline ends. For the CDR3, the DNA is TGTGCCAGCAGTTTTAATAGTCGCGAGCAGTACTTC. Translated, it gives CASSFNSREQYF.

This clonotype was recorded a few times. The chain links TRBV5-6 to TRBJ2-2, with 8 bases lining up with TRBD1. Germline V gives CDR1 SGHDT, CDR2 YYEEEE. This CDR3 is 14 amino acids long. The trim removed 4 bases at V and 6 bases at J, leaving 5 bases unmatched. CDR3 in DNA: TGTGCCAGCAGCCTGACAGGGGACGCCGGGGAGCTGTTTTTT. Protein product: CASSLTGDAGELFF.

This chain links TRBV9 with TRBJ2-1; 15 bases are a match to TRBD2. J was trimmed by 2 bases and V by 6 bases; bases with no gene match: 9. The CDR3 runs to 18 residues. CDR1 and CDR2 (germline): SGDLS, YYNGEE. The CDR3 DNA reads TGTGCCAGCAACCATCCCGGGACTAGCGGGGGGCCCTACAATGAGCAGTTCTTC. The encoded protein is CASNHPGTSGGPYNEQFF.

V usage is TRBV30 and J usage is TRBJ2-7; no firm D call. The V and J ends lost 0 bases and 3 bases respectively, with 12 bases between them. This CDR3 has 14 residues. Germline V CDR1 and CDR2: GTSNPN, SVGIG (reference sequence). The CDR3 is CAWSVGIQSYEQYF. The CDR3 DNA reads TGTGCCTGGAGTGTCGGTATCCAAAGCTACGAGCAGTACTTC. The full variable domain, in which reference TRBV30 and TRBJ2-7 provide the parts outside the CDR3, is SQTIHQWPATLVQPVGSPLSLECTVEGTSNPNLYWYRQAAGRGLQLLFYSVGIGQISSEVPQNLSASRPQDRQFILSSKKLLLSDSGFYLCAWSVGIQSYEQYFGPGTRLTVT.

This clonotype was detected only once. This chain joins TRBV12-3 or TRBV12-4 and TRBJ2-2; weak D call: TRBD1 (5 bases). This CDR3 spans 15 amino acids. Trimming took off 5 bases at V and 4 bases at J, with 14 bases between the two ends. The CDR3 DNA follows: TGTGCCAGCAGTGACGAAGGGGCGGTCACCGGGGAGCTGTTTTTT. It is translated as CASSDEGAVTGELFF.

This clonotype has just one count. J is TRBJ2-3 and V is TRBV20-1; D may be TRBD1 (6 bases). CDR3 length: 15 amino acids. Germline loops: CDR1 DFQATT, CDR2 SNEGSKA (reference sequence). Trimming removed 5 bases at V and 0 bases at J, with 15 bases between. The CDR3 here is CSASHPGHSTDTQYF. CDR3 nucleotides: TGCAGTGCTTCACACCCGGGACATAGCACAGATACGCAGTATTTT.

The V and J genes are TRBV4-1 and TRBJ1-6; TRBD1 matches 9 bases. J was trimmed by 8 bases and V by 3 bases; bases with no gene match: 5. This CDR3 has 15 amino acids. The V gene's germline CDR1 is MGHRA and CDR2 YSYEKL. The DNA of the CDR3 is TGCGCCAGCAGCCAGTTGGACAGGGGTGATTCACCCCTCCACTTT. This gives the protein CASSQLDRGDSPLHF.

The genes are TRBV12-3 or TRBV12-4 and TRBJ2-1, with no clear D. The ends were cut back, 7 bases at V and 5 bases at J, with 12 bases in the middle. The CDR3 consists of 13 residues. The CDR3 spells CASTLRRNNEQFF. The CDR3 region has the DNA TGTGCCAGCACCCTAAGACGGAACAATGAGCAGTTCTTC.

This clonotype was seen ten or more times. The chain links TRBV10-3 to TRBJ2-7; D gene uncertain. Germline V CDR1 and CDR2: ENHRY, SYGVKD. This CDR3 contains 14 residues. V was trimmed by 9 bases and J by 3 bases, leaving 18 bases between them. The CDR3 DNA reads TGTGCCATATCCCGTGGGGTCAGCATCTACGAGCAGTACTTC. Translation: CAISRGVSIYEQYF.

On this clonotype itself: Given a much more abundant clone one base away, this may be a read error. This chain links TRBV3-1 with TRBJ2-4; 11 bases fit TRBD2. CDR3 length equals 17 residues. Per the germline V gene, CDR1 is LGHDT and CDR2 is YNNKEL (reference sequence). In DNA form, the CDR3 reads TGTGCCAGCAGCCACGGTAGCGGGAGGGTAGACAAAAGCATTCAGTACTTC. Translating gives CASSHGSGRVDKSIQYF.

This chain uses TRBV20-1 with TRBJ2-4, with D possibly matching TRBD1 (6 bases). The DNA end favors TRBJ2-7, so the J call may be wrong. Germline CDR1 DFQATT, CDR2 SNEGSKA (reference sequence). This CDR3 spans 13 amino acids. DNA for the CDR3: TGCAGTGCTACAACAGGGACCTCCTACGAGCAGTACTTC. Translated: CSATTGTSYEQYF.

The chain joins TRBV5-1 to TRBJ2-1; 7 bases line up with TRBD2. The CDR3 length is 16 residues. Germline loops: CDR1 SGHRS, CDR2 YFSETQ. V dropped 4 bases and J dropped 2; count of bases not matched to a gene: 9. This CDR3 is CASSKVGEGPYNEQFF. CDR3 coding DNA: TGCGCCAGCAGCAAGGTAGGGGAGGGACCCTACAATGAGCAGTTCTTC.

This clonotype was found a few times. The chain uses TRBV4-2 and TRBJ2-2; unclear D gene. In germline, CDR1 is LGHNA, CDR2 YNFKEQ. This CDR3 is 13 amino acids long. V was cut by 6 bases and J by 7 bases, with 12 bases left in between. CDR3 sequence reads: CASRLSDDGELFF. DNA of the CDR3: TGTGCCAGCAGACTCAGCGATGACGGGGAGCTGTTTTTT.

The chain employs TRBV7-9 and TRBJ2-7, with 7 bases identical to TRBD1. The CDR3 loop spans 16 amino acids. With V trimmed by 4 bases and J by 1 base, 10 bases remained unmatched. The V gene's germline CDR1 is SEHNR and CDR2 FQNEAQ (reference sequence). The CDR3: CASSSDRGQKSYEQYF. The CDR3 bases are TGTGCCAGCAGCTCTGATCGGGGACAGAAGTCCTACGAGCAGTACTTC.

The chain uses TRBV6-2 or TRBV6-3 and TRBJ2-7, with 10 bases fitting TRBD2. The CDR3 runs to 20 residues. Losses at the gene ends were 4 bases for V and 7 bases for J; bases not matched to a gene: 25. Germline V gene sequence: CDR1 MNHEY, CDR2 SVGEGT. CDR3 residues: CASSSLLAGTFRPSYNEQYF. CDR3 nucleotides: TGTGCCAGCAGTTCCCTACTAGCGGGAACCTTTCGACCCTCCTACAATGAGCAGTACTTC.

In this sample, this clonotype turned up a few times. The V call is TRBV28, the J call TRBJ1-2; possibly TRBD1 for D (5 bases). Trimming took off 5 bases at V and 7 bases at J, with 20 bases between the two ends. CDR1 is MDHEN, CDR2 SYDVKM, per germline. The CDR3 contains 15 residues. CDR3 sequence: CASSPVGRELSGYTF. CDR3 DNA: TGTGCCAGCAGTCCTGTGGGCAGGGAGTTGTCTGGCTACACCTTC.

This clonotype has more than one count but fewer than ten. The chain is built from TRBV30 and TRBJ2-7; 7 positions agree with TRBD1. CDR1 is GTSNPN and CDR2 is SVGIG in the germline V gene (reference sequence). V lost 4 bases, J lost 2 bases, and 8 bases stayed unmatched. CDR3 length: 14 amino acids. The CDR3 DNA is TGTGCCTGGAAGCAACAGGGGCCAGCCTACGAGCAGTACTTC. It codes for CAWKQQGPAYEQYF.

The chain couples TRBV4-2 to TRBJ2-5; the match to TRBD1 covers 9 bases. Gene TRBJ2-7 matches the end of the DNA better, so the J call may be wrong. Germline V gene data show CDR1 as LGHNA and CDR2 as YNFKEQ. The CDR3 runs to 17 residues. The CDR3 sequence is CASSQVGGTGTPYEQYF. The CDR3 bases are TGTGCCAGCAGCCAAGTCGGAGGGACAGGGACCCCCTACGAGCAGTACTTC.

The V and J genes are TRBV20-1 and TRBJ2-1; D is unresolved. The CDR3 runs to 12 residues. Trimming stripped 7 bases from V and 4 bases from J, with 11 bases between. Germline V gives CDR1 DFQATT, CDR2 SNEGSKA (reference sequence). The CDR3 sequence is CSVWTVYNEQFF. The CDR3 DNA reads TGCAGTGTTTGGACGGTATACAATGAGCAGTTCTTC.

The rearrangement joins TRBV5-1 to TRBJ2-7; TRBD2 is a possible D gene (7 bases). Trimming removed 0 bases from V and 5 bases from J, with 12 bases in between. The CDR3 consists of 14 residues. Germline CDR1 and CDR2: SGHRS and YFSETQ. The CDR3 reads CASSLEGGDHEQYF. CDR3 coding DNA: TGCGCCAGCAGCTTGGAAGGGGGGGATCACGAGCAGTACTTC.

This clonotype appeared once. The V and J genes are TRBV20-1 and TRBJ2-3, with TRBD2 as a possible D gene (6 bases). The germline V and J ends were trimmed by 3 bases and 6 bases, with 16 bases remaining between them. This CDR3 has 14 amino acids. Germline CDR1 reads DFQATT; CDR2 reads SNEGSKA (reference sequence). The CDR3 is CSARENGLSDTQYF. CDR3 nucleotide sequence: TGCAGTGCTAGGGAGAACGGACTATCGGATACGCAGTATTTT.

Turning to this clonotype: A much larger clone differs from this one at a single base, so this may be a read error. The J gene is TRBJ2-7, the V gene TRBV2; D unclear. Trimming pared 6 bases from V and 3 bases from J, leaving 6 bases between. The CDR3 runs to 11 residues. Germline V gives CDR1 SNHLY, CDR2 FYNNEI. The CDR3 DNA reads TGTGCCAGCAGACAGATCTACGAGCAGTACTTC. It translates to CASRQIYEQYF.

The CDR3 bases are TGCGCCAGCAGCTTGGGGGGGACGGAGTCCTACGAGCAGTACTTC. Protein product: CASSLGGTESYEQYF. The chain combines TRBV5-1 with TRBJ2-7; perhaps D is TRBD1 or TRBD2 (5 bases each). Germline lookup yields CDR1 SGHRS and CDR2 YFSETQ. This CDR3 spans 15 amino acids. V was clipped by 0 bases and J by 1 base, with 11 bases between them.

This clonotype has more than one count but fewer than ten. An end of the junction does not agree with germline; a read error may underlie this. The chain is built from TRBV20-1 and TRBJ1-2; 9 bases are a match to TRBD1. There are 13 residues in the CDR3. Germline V gene lookup returns CDR1 DFQATT and CDR2 SNEGSKA (reference sequence). The CDR3 DNA reads TGCAGTGCAAGAGCGACAGGGGGTGGGGGCTACACCTTC. Translation: CSARATGGGGYTF.

CDR3 amino acids: CSAWGLAGGETQYF. In DNA, the CDR3 is TGCAGTGCTTGGGGACTAGCGGGGGGAGAGACCCAGTACTTC. V and J are TRBV20-1 and TRBJ2-5; 15 bases align to TRBD2. This CDR3 has 14 residues. J lost 4 bases, V lost 5 bases, and 2 bases had no gene match. Germline V gene lookup returns CDR1 DFQATT and CDR2 SNEGSKA (reference sequence).